The rows below give T cell receptor beta chains drawn from one sample of a study of T cells after posttransplantation cyclophosphamide. Assay: immunoSEQ multiplex PCR; the TCRdb copy retains only in-frame clones and omits some. The sample lists approximately 17,000 clones, more than 60% seen once, with approximately 30% in the top ten. Sequenced here: CD8+ T cells sorted from PBMCs, sampled about 1,900 days after a stem cell transplant with posttransplant cyclophosphamide. These receptors were collected from a female patient aged 40 to 50 who received an allogeneic stem cell transplant from a related donor, was CMV-positive, and had no GVHD. Some of the T cells might come from the graft donor. Each CDR3 is given with its conserved first and last residue. Each record gives: CDR3 length, D gene, clone size, V gene, J gene, CDR3 protein, CDR3 DNA. A D gene is named only where the DNA matches it firmly. Clone size is shown for a subset of rows, as once, few, many or a class of expanded clone.

length: 16
D: TRBD1
size: .
V: TRBV7-6
J: TRBJ1-1
CDR3: CASSSDRATMNTEAFF
DNA: TGTGCCAGCAGCTCGGACAGGGCCACCATGAACACTGAAGCTTTCTTT

length: 16
D: .
size: once
V: TRBV19
J: TRBJ2-1
CDR3: CASSIGLASGNNEQFF
DNA: TGTGCCAGTAGTATAGGGCTGGCGAGCGGCAACAATGAGCAGTTCTTC

length: 18
D: .
size: once
V: TRBV5-4
J: TRBJ2-5
CDR3: CASSLEAVTGPDEETQYF
DNA: TGTGCCAGCAGCTTGGAGGCCGTAACAGGGCCGGATGAGGAGACCCAGTACTTC

length: 13
D: TRBD1
size: .
V: TRBV5-1
J: TRBJ2-7
CDR3: CASSPGQGTEQYF
DNA: TGCGCCAGCAGCCCGGGACAGGGTACCGAGCAGTACTTC

length: 14
D: TRBD1
size: few
V: TRBV11-2
J: TRBJ1-4
CDR3: CASSWTGGDEKLFF
DNA: TGTGCCAGCAGCTGGACAGGGGGCGATGAAAAACTGTTTTTT

length: 16
D: .
size: .
V: TRBV5-5
J: TRBJ2-2
CDR3: CASSVGQGGLTGELFF
DNA: TGTGCCAGCAGCGTGGGACAAGGGGGTCTGACCGGGGAGCTGTTTTTT

length: 15
D: .
size: .
V: TRBV13
J: TRBJ1-2
CDR3: CASSNSGEGSYGYTF
DNA: TGTGCCAGCAGCAACTCAGGGGAGGGCAGCTATGGCTACACCTTC

length: 16
D: .
size: .
V: TRBV2
J: TRBJ2-5
CDR3: CASSEATGTPEETQYF
DNA: TGTGCCAGCAGTGAAGCAACCGGGACTCCCGAAGAGACCCAGTACTTC

length: 14
D: TRBD1
size: .
V: TRBV5-4
J: TRBJ1-6
CDR3: CASSLGTGSSPLHF
DNA: TGTGCCAGCAGCTTGGGGACAGGTAGTTCACCCCTCCACTTT

length: 13
D: .
size: .
V: TRBV5-4
J: TRBJ2-3
CDR3: CASSPLSTDTQYF
DNA: TGTGCCAGCAGCCCCCTTAGCACAGATACGCAGTATTTT

length: 16
D: TRBD1
size: .
V: TRBV5-1
J: TRBJ1-2
CDR3: CASSPLGDDRGQGYTF
DNA: TGCGCCAGCAGCCCCTTGGGGGACGACAGGGGGCAAGGCTACACCTTC

length: 13
D: TRBD1
size: once
V: TRBV27
J: TRBJ2-1
CDR3: CASSFYRGNEQFF
DNA: TGTGCCAGCAGTTTTTACAGGGGGAACGAGCAGTTCTTC

length: 12
D: .
size: few
V: TRBV10-3
J: TRBJ2-7
CDR3: CAISESGREQYF
DNA: TGTGCCATCAGTGAGTCGGGGCGCGAGCAGTACTTC

length: 14
D: .
size: .
V: TRBV19
J: TRBJ2-7
CDR3: CASRLRDTSYEQYF
DNA: TGTGCCAGTAGACTCCGGGACACCTCCTACGAGCAGTACTTC

length: 16
D: .
size: .
V: TRBV4-2
J: TRBJ2-2
CDR3: CASTFVGGGYTGELFF
DNA: TGTGCCAGCACATTTGTCGGGGGTGGGTACACCGGGGAGCTGTTTTTT

length: 17
D: TRBD2
size: .
V: TRBV27
J: TRBJ2-1
CDR3: CASSFLGTSGGDNEQFF
DNA: TGTGCCAGCAGTTTCCTCGGGACTAGCGGGGGGGATAATGAGCAGTTCTTC

length: 14
D: .
size: .
V: TRBV19
J: TRBJ1-1
CDR3: CASKIAPGFTEAFF
DNA: TGTGCCAGTAAAATCGCCCCAGGGTTCACTGAAGCTTTCTTT

length: 14
D: TRBD1
size: .
V: TRBV9
J: TRBJ1-2
CDR3: CASSVGDRGNGYTF
DNA: TGTGCCAGCAGCGTAGGGGACAGGGGAAATGGCTACACCTTC

length: 15
D: .
size: .
V: TRBV2
J: TRBJ2-3
CDR3: CASSELALGTDTQYF
DNA: TGTGCCAGCAGTGAACTAGCCCTCGGCACAGATACGCAGTATTTT

length: 16
D: TRBD1
size: .
V: TRBV29-1
J: TRBJ1-2
CDR3: CSVEDPRTGRAYGYTF
DNA: TGCAGCGTTGAAGACCCTCGGACAGGGAGGGCCTATGGCTACACCTTC

length: 14
D: .
size: .
V: TRBV19
J: TRBJ2-1
CDR3: CASSPTGFYNEQFF
DNA: TGTGCCAGTAGCCCTACAGGGTTCTACAATGAGCAGTTCTTC

length: 15
D: .
size: .
V: TRBV7-9
J: TRBJ2-2
CDR3: CASSPPRLGAGELFF
DNA: TGTGCCAGCAGCCCGCCGCGGTTGGGTGCCGGGGAGCTGTTTTTT

length: 13
D: .
size: .
V: TRBV7-3
J: TRBJ2-3
CDR3: CASSSMDYPAQYF
DNA: TGTGCCAGCAGCTCGATGGACTACCCAGCGCAGTATTTT

length: 14
D: .
size: .
V: TRBV5-6
J: TRBJ2-7
CDR3: CASSLGAHSYEQYF
DNA: TGTGCCAGCAGCTTAGGGGCCCACTCCTACGAGCAGTACTTC

length: 11
D: .
size: .
V: TRBV19
J: TRBJ2-1
CDR3: CASSNNLEQFF
DNA: TGTGCCAGTAGTAACAATCTTGAGCAGTTCTTC

length: 14
D: TRBD1
size: .
V: TRBV5-5
J: TRBJ2-1
CDR3: CASSFGQGSREQFF
DNA: TGTGCCAGCAGCTTCGGACAGGGGAGTAGGGAGCAGTTCTTC

length: 14
D: TRBD2
size: .
V: TRBV12-5
J: TRBJ2-1
CDR3: CASGFAGGYNEQFF
DNA: TGTGCTAGTGGTTTTGCGGGGGGGTACAATGAGCAGTTCTTC

length: 14
D: .
size: .
V: TRBV19
J: TRBJ1-3
CDR3: CAATNRETGNTIYF
DNA: TGTGCCGCGACGAACAGGGAGACTGGAAACACCATATATTTT

length: 15
D: .
size: .
V: TRBV4-1
J: TRBJ2-7
CDR3: CASSQINQGSYEQYF
DNA: TGCGCCAGCAGCCAAATTAACCAGGGATCATACGAGCAGTACTTC

length: 20
D: TRBD1
size: few
V: TRBV9
J: TRBJ2-2
CDR3: CASSPTGWDRGFLNTGELFF
DNA: TGTGCCAGCAGCCCGACCGGGTGGGACAGGGGGTTCCTGAACACCGGGGAGCTGTTTTTT

length: 14
D: .
size: .
V: TRBV5-1
J: TRBJ2-7
CDR3: CASSLEATSYEQYF
DNA: TGCGCCAGCAGCTTGGAGGCGACTTCCTACGAGCAGTACTTC

length: 13
D: TRBD1
size: .
V: TRBV11-2
J: TRBJ2-1
CDR3: CASSFGQGNEQFF
DNA: TGTGCCAGCAGCTTTGGACAGGGGAATGAGCAGTTCTTC

length: 14
D: TRBD1
size: .
V: TRBV7-2
J: TRBJ1-1
CDR3: CASSLRQGNTEAFF
DNA: TGTGCCAGCAGCCTTAGACAGGGGAACACTGAAGCTTTCTTT

length: 16
D: .
size: once
V: TRBV7-3
J: TRBJ1-1
CDR3: CASSLNPVRKNTEAFF
DNA: TGTGCCAGCAGCTTAAACCCTGTGCGGAAGAACACTGAAGCTTTCTTT

length: 18
D: TRBD1
size: once
V: TRBV7-9
J: TRBJ2-3
CDR3: CASSLASGDRGQADTQYF
DNA: TGTGCCAGCAGCTTAGCCTCCGGGGACAGGGGGCAGGCAGATACGCAGTATTTT

length: 13
D: TRBD2
size: .
V: TRBV7-6
J: TRBJ2-3
CDR3: CASSLRGANTQYF
DNA: TGTGCCAGCAGCTTGCGGGGGGCCAATACGCAGTATTTT

length: 14
D: .
size: .
V: TRBV6-5
J: TRBJ1-1
CDR3: CASSYTGRNTEAFF
DNA: TGTGCCAGCAGTTACACCGGGAGGAACACTGAAGCTTTCTTT

length: 11
D: .
size: .
V: TRBV28
J: TRBJ2-3
CDR3: CASSYTDTQYF
DNA: TGTGCCAGCAGCTACACAGATACGCAGTATTTT

length: 12
D: TRBD1
size: .
V: TRBV10-1
J: TRBJ2-2
CDR3: CASTRGPGELFF
DNA: TGCGCCAGCACGAGGGGGCCCGGGGAGCTGTTTTTT

length: 13
D: .
size: .
V: TRBV5-1
J: TRBJ2-7
CDR3: CASSLSPSYEQYF
DNA: TGCGCCAGCAGCTTGTCTCCCTCCTACGAGCAGTACTTC